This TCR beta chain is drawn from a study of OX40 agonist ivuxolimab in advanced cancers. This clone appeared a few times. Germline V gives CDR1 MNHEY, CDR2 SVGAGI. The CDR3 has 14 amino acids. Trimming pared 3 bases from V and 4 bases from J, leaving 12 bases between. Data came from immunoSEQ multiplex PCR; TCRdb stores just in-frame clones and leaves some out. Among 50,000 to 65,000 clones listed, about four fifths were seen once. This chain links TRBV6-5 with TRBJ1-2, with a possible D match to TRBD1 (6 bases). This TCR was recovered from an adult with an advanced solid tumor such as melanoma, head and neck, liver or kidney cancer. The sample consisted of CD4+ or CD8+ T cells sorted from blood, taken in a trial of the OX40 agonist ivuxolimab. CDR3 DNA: TGTGCCAGCAGTTATCAACAGGGACGCTATGGCTACACCTTC. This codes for CASSYQQGRYGYTF.